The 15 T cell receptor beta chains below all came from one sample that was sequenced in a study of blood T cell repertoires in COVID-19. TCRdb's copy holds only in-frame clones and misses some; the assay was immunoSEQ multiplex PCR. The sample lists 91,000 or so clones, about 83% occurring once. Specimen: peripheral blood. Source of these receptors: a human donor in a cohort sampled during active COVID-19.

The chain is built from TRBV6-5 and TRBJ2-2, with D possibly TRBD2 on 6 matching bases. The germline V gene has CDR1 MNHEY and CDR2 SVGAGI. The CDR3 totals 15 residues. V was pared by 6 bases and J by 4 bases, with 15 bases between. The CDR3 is CASRYGLRGTGELFF. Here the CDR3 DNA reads TGTGCCAGCAGATACGGACTAAGGGGCACCGGGGAGCTGTTTTTT.

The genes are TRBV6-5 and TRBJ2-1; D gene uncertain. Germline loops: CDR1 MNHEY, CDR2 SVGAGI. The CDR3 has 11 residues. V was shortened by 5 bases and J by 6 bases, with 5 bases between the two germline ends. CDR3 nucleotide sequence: TGTGCCAGCAGTATAGCCAATGAGCAGTTCTTC. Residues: CASSIANEQFF.

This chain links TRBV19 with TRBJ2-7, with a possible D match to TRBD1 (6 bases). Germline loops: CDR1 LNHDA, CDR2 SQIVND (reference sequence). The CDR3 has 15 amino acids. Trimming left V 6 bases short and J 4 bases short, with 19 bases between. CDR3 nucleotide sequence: TGTGCCAGTAGGGGCAGGGGAACTTCAATATACGAGCAGTACTTC. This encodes CASRGRGTSIYEQYF.

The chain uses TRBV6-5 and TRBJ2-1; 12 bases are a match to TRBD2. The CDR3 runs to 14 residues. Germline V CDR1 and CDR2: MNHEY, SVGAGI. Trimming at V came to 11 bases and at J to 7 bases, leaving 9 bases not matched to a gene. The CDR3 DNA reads TGTGCCGTCGGACTAGCGGGATGGGGAAATGAGCAGTTCTTC. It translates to CAVGLAGWGNEQFF.

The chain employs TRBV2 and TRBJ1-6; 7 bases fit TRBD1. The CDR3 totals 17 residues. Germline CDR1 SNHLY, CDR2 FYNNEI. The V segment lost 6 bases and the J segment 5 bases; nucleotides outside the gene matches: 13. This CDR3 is CASRDQQGRGNNSPLHF. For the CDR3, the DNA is TGTGCCAGCAGGGACCAACAGGGGAGAGGGAATAATTCACCCCTCCACTTT.

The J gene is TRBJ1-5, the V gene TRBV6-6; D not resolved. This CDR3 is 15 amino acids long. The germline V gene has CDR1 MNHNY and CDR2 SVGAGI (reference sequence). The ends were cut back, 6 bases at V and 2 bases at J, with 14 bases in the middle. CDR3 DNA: TGTGCCAGCAGCCCTAGCGACACGGGCAATCAGCCCCAGCATTTT. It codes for CASSPSDTGNQPQHF.

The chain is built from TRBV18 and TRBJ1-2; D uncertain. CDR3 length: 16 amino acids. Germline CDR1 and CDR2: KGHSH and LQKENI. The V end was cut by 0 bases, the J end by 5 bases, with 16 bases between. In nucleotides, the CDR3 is TGTGCCAGCTCACCACCAGACACAATATCGGGGTATGGCTACACCTTC. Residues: CASSPPDTISGYGYTF.

DNA for the CDR3: TGCGCCAGCAGCTCAGGACAGGGGAATGGCTACACCTTC. Translation: CASSSGQGNGYTF. J is TRBJ1-2 and V is TRBV5-1; the match to TRBD1 covers 9 bases. V was pared by 3 bases and J by 6 bases, with 3 bases of the junction left unmatched. CDR3 length: 13 amino acids. Germline V gene data show CDR1 as SGHRS and CDR2 as YFSETQ.

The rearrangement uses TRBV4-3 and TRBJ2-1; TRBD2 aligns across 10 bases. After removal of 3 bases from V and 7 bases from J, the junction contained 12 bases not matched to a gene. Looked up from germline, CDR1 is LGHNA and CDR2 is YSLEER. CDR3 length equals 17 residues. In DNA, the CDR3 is TGCGCCAGCAGCCACCTTTCAGCGGGAGGGAACGGAAATGAGCAGTTCTTC. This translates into CASSHLSAGGNGNEQFF.

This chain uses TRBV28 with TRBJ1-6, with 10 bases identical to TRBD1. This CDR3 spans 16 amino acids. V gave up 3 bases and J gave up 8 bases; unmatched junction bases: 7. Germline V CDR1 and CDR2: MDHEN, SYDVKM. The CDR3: CASSFGGGTGDSPLHF. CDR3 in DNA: TGTGCCAGCAGTTTTGGTGGAGGGACAGGGGATTCACCCCTCCACTTT. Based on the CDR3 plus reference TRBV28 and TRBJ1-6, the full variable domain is DVKVTQSSRYLVKRTGEKVFLECVQDMDHENMFWYRQDPGLGLRLIYFSYDVKMKEKGDIPEGYSVSREKKERFSLILESASTNQTSMYLCASSFGGGTGDSPLHFGNGTRLTVT.

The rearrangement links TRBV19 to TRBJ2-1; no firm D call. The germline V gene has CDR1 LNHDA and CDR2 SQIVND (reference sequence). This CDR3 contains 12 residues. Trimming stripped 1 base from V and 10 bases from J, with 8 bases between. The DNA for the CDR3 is TGTGCCAGTAGTATAGGTTGGCGGGAGCAGTTCTTC. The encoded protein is CASSIGWREQFF.

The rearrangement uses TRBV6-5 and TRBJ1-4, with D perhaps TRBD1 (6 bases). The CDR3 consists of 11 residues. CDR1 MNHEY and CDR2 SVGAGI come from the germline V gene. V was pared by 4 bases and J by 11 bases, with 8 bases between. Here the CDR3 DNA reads TGTGCCAGCAGTTCAAGGGGGAAACTGTTTTTT. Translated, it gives CASSSRGKLFF.

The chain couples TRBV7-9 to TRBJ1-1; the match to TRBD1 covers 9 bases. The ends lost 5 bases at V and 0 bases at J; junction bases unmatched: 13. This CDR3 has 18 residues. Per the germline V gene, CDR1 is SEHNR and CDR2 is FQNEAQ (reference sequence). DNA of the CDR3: TGTGCCAGCAGCCCATCGGGGACAGGGTCGCTATTGAACACTGAAGCTTTCTTT. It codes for CASSPSGTGSLLNTEAFF.

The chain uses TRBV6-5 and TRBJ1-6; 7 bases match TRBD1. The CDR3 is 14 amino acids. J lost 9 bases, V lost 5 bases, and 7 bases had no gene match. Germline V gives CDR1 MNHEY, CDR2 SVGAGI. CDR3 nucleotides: TGTGCCAGCAGTCACGACAGGGCTCGTTCACCCCTCCACTTT. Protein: CASSHDRARSPLHF.

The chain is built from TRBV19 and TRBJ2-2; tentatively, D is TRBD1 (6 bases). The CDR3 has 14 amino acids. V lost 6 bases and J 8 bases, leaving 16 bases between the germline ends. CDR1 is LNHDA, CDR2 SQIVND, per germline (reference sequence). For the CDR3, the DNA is TGTGCCAGTAGCGACAGGCTAAGGCCGGGGGAGCTGTTTTTT. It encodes CASSDRLRPGELFF.